This T cell receptor beta chain was identified in a study of shared clonotypes between healthy human individuals. Data came from immunoSEQ multiplex PCR; TCRdb stores just in-frame clones and leaves some out. Of about 380,000 clones listed, around 96% are singletons. Germline V gives CDR1 MGHRA, CDR2 YSYEKL. V lost 3 bases, J lost 3 bases, and 2 bases stayed unmatched. CDR3 length: 15 residues. The receptor was isolated from a man aged 25 to 40 in good health. The sample was memory CD8+ T cells sorted from blood. This sample's subset: CD45RO+ cells pooled with CCR7-negative TemRA cells. This chain uses TRBV4-1 with TRBJ2-7; 13 bases fit TRBD2. The DNA of the CDR3 is TGCGCCAGCAGCCATGGACTAGCGGGAGTCTACGAGCAGTACTTC. This gives the protein CASSHGLAGVYEQYF.